The T cell receptor beta chain described here comes from a study of human T cells and chemical hapten exposure. Study-level information: Patients got weekly scalp diphenylcyclopropenone doses over the approximately 23-week study. Patches that contained 0.01% DPC were applied to the upper back and read at 6 days.

As originally analysed: Between about 23,224 and 750,000 TCRs appeared in each sample, and the median stood at 95,638. Via MiXCR, TCRdb re-called the RACE reads, giving one row per CDR3 protein. These V and J calls derive from TCRdb rather than the authors' analysis. The top ten hold approximately 2.1% of the sample, which has roughly 98,000 distinct CDR3 sequences, around 12% seen once. The ends lost 6 bases at V and 4 bases at J; junction bases unmatched: 8. The germline V gene encodes CDR1 DFQATT and CDR2 SNEGSKA (reference sequence). This CDR3 has 14 amino acids. The time point is: patch test 1, 2 weeks after DPC sensitization. Described treatment: therapeutic diphenylcyclopropenone sensitization with weekly scalp DPC. This clonotype appeared many times.

The starting material was whole blood, obtained in connection with sensitization to the hapten diphenylcyclopropenone (DPC). The sequence was obtained from a woman aged 40 to 55 with alopecia areata. Some clones in this sample may be carry-over from other donors' samples. V usage is TRBV20-1 and J usage is TRBJ1-4; 7 nucleotides agree with TRBD1. The CDR3, as DNA: TGCAGTGCCACGACAGGGACTTATAATGAAAAACTGTTTTTT. Amino acid sequence: CSATTGTYNEKLFF.